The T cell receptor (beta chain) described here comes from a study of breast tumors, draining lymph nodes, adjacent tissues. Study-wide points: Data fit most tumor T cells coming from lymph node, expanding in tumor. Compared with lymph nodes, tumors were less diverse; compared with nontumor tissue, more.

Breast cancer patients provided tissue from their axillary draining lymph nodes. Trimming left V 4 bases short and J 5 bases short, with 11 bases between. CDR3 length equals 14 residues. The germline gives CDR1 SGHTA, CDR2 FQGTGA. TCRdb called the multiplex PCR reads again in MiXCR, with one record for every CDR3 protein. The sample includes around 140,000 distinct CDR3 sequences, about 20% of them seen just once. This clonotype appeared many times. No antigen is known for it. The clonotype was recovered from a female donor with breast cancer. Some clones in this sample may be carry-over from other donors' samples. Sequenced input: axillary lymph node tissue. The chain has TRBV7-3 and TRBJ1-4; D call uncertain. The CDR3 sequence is CASSSDGKNEKLFF. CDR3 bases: TGTGCCAGCAGCTCGGACGGGAAGAATGAAAAACTGTTTTTT.